Listed below are T cell receptor beta chains from one sample, sequenced in a study of regulatory and conventional T cells in RAG deficiency. Repertoires were generated with immunoSEQ multiplex PCR, while TCRdb's copy carries only in-frame clones and drops some. The table shows more than 9,500 clones, with 90% to 95% occurring only once. The same data also contributed to another study, on regulatory T cells.

The specimen was CD4+ effector T cells sorted from blood. These receptor sequences come from a human donor in good health. CDR3s include the opening cysteine and the closing phenylalanine or tryptophan. The D gene is left open where the match is weak. The size field is filled for only some rows; it gives once, few, many or a size class.

clone size | D gene | J gene | V gene | CDR3 protein | CDR3 DNA
once | - | TRBJ2-2 | TRBV7-7 | CASSRSLTGTGELFF | TGTGCTAGCAGCCGATCTCTCACCGGCACCGGGGAGCTGTTTTTT
few | - | TRBJ1-5 | TRBV28 | CASSYGLSNQPQHF | TGTGCCAGCAGTTATGGACTTAGCAATCAGCCCCAGCATTTT
- | TRBD1 | TRBJ1-5 | TRBV6-1 | CASSGTGGGQPQHF | TGTGCCAGCAGTGGGACAGGGGGCGGTCAGCCCCAGCATTTT
- | TRBD2 | TRBJ2-3 | TRBV5-1 | CASSSGLAGGRSTDTQYF | TGCGCCAGCAGCTCTGGACTAGCGGGAGGTCGAAGCACAGATACGCAGTATTTT
- | - | TRBJ2-6 | TRBV19 | CASSLPLRTGANVLTF | TGTGCCAGTAGTCTCCCGCTCCGGACCGGGGCCAACGTCCTGACTTTC
- | TRBD1 | TRBJ2-1 | TRBV10-1 | CASSEAGQGHNEQFF | TGCGCCAGCAGTGAGGCAGGACAGGGCCACAATGAGCAGTTCTTC
- | TRBD1 | TRBJ1-5 | TRBV2 | CASSERQGERQPQHF | TGTGCCAGCAGTGAAAGACAGGGAGAGCGACAGCCCCAGCATTTT
- | - | TRBJ1-5 | TRBV5-3 | CARSFCRMSNQPQHF | TGTGCCAGAAGCTTTTGTAGGATGAGCAATCAGCCCCAGCATTTT
- | TRBD1 | TRBJ1-4 | TRBV29-1 | CSATGTGGEKLFF | TGCAGCGCCACCGGGACAGGGGGTGAAAAACTGTTTTTT
- | - | TRBJ1-1 | TRBV2 | CASSQDLAPKAFF | TGTGCCAGCAGCCAGGACCTAGCCCCGAAGGCTTTCTTT
- | - | TRBJ1-2 | TRBV6-1 | CASFEVGDPFYGYTF | TGTGCCAGCTTCGAGGTGGGGGACCCTTTCTATGGCTACACCTTC
- | - | TRBJ2-4 | TRBV7-9 | CASSPGGVQNIQYF | TGTGCCAGCAGCCCAGGGGGGGTGCAAAACATTCAGTACTTC
- | - | TRBJ1-3 | TRBV4-2 | CASSQGRGLDGNTIYF | TGTGCCAGCAGCCAAGGGAGGGGTTTAGACGGAAACACCATATATTTT
- | - | TRBJ2-5 | TRBV5-1 | CASSLGETKTQYF | TGCGCCAGCAGCTTGGGGGAAACGAAGACCCAGTACTTC
- | - | TRBJ1-5 | TRBV19 | CASRRTVSNQPQHF | TGTGCCAGTAGGAGGACAGTGAGCAATCAGCCCCAGCATTTT
- | - | TRBJ1-3 | TRBV27 | CASREQGRGGNTIYF | TGTGCCAGCAGGGAACAGGGAAGGGGTGGAAACACCATATATTTT
once | TRBD1 | TRBJ1-3 | TRBV9 | CASSVDWGQGISGNTIYF | TGTGCCAGCAGCGTAGATTGGGGACAGGGGATCTCTGGAAACACCATATATTTT
- | TRBD1 | TRBJ2-1 | TRBV11-2 | CASSTRQGEDNEQFF | TGTGCCAGCAGCACTAGACAGGGGGAGGACAATGAGCAGTTCTTC
- | - | TRBJ2-7 | TRBV11-3 | CASSLGPPDEQYF | TGTGCCAGCAGCTTAGGGCCACCCGACGAGCAGTACTTC
few | TRBD1 | TRBJ1-6 | TRBV18 | CASSGTGNNSPLHF | TGTGCCAGCTCTGGGACAGGGAATAATTCACCCCTCCACTTT
- | - | TRBJ1-5 | TRBV5-1 | CASSPLGAGNQPQHF | TGCGCCAGCAGCCCCTTGGGGGCTGGCAATCAGCCCCAGCATTTT
once | - | TRBJ1-2 | TRBV5-1 | CASSLEGVDGYTF | TGCGCCAGCAGCTTGGAAGGGGTAGACGGCTACACCTTC
- | TRBD2 | TRBJ2-7 | TRBV5-4 | CASSKAGGTYEQYF | TGTGCCAGCAGTAAAGCGGGGGGCACATACGAGCAGTACTTC
- | TRBD1 | TRBJ1-3 | TRBV6-4 | CASSDSGDSSGNTIYF | TGTGCCAGCAGTGACTCGGGGGACAGTTCTGGAAACACCATATATTTT
- | - | TRBJ1-2 | TRBV11-2 | CASSLALSGNYGYTF | TGTGCCAGCAGCTTAGCCCTCAGCGGAAACTATGGCTACACCTTC
- | - | TRBJ1-2 | TRBV25-1 | CASSKTLNYGYTF | TGTGCCAGCAGTAAGACACTTAACTATGGCTACACCTTC
- | TRBD1 | TRBJ1-3 | TRBV4-1 | CASSLPGTGDGNTIYF | TGCGCCAGCAGCCTCCCCGGGACAGGGGACGGAAACACCATATATTTT
- | TRBD1 | TRBJ1-2 | TRBV7-3 | CASSLDRGAGYTF | TGTGCCAGCAGCCTAGACAGGGGTGCTGGCTACACCTTC
- | TRBD1 | TRBJ1-1 | TRBV5-1 | CASSQRTGVKTEAFF | TGCGCCAGCAGCCAAAGGACAGGGGTGAAGACTGAAGCTTTCTTT
- | TRBD1 | TRBJ2-7 | TRBV28 | CASSPWGTGKDYEQYF | TGTGCCAGCAGCCCTTGGGGGACAGGGAAGGACTACGAGCAGTACTTC
- | - | TRBJ2-5 | TRBV18 | CASSLPFETQYF | TGTGCCAGCTCACTACCCTTCGAGACCCAGTACTTC
once | - | TRBJ2-3 | TRBV7-9 | CASKRSLFLTDTQYF | TGTGCCAGCAAACGGAGCCTCTTTTTGACAGATACGCAGTATTTT
- | TRBD1 | TRBJ1-1 | TRBV5-1 | CASSSQGGTAEAFF | TGCGCCAGCAGCTCACAGGGAGGGACAGCTGAAGCTTTCTTT
- | - | TRBJ2-3 | TRBV18 | CASSHQLVTDTQYF | TGTGCCAGCTCACATCAGCTTGTCACAGATACGCAGTATTTT
- | - | TRBJ2-7 | TRBV5-4 | CASSPILRGRHYEQYF | TGTGCCAGCAGCCCCATTTTGAGGGGAAGACACTACGAGCAGTACTTC
- | - | TRBJ2-3 | TRBV19 | CASSMSRTDTQYF | TGTGCCAGTAGTATGTCCCGCACAGATACGCAGTATTTT
- | - | TRBJ2-3 | TRBV5-1 | CASSLGSADTQYF | TGCGCCAGCAGCTTGGGAAGTGCAGATACGCAGTATTTT
- | - | TRBJ1-2 | TRBV7-8 | CASSRDGDTLYGYTF | TGTGCCAGCAGCCGGGACGGAGATACTTTATATGGCTACACCTTC
- | - | TRBJ1-2 | TRBV9 | CASSVAGGSYGYTF | TGTGCCAGCAGCGTAGCCGGGGGGAGCTATGGCTACACCTTC
- | - | TRBJ2-7 | TRBV6-5 | CASSEGAIYEQYF | TGTGCCAGCAGTGAAGGGGCCATCTACGAGCAGTACTTC
once | TRBD1 | TRBJ1-1 | TRBV27 | CASSRYRGPHMNTEAFF | TGTGCCAGCAGCCGCTACAGGGGCCCACATATGAACACTGAAGCTTTCTTT
- | TRBD1 | TRBJ2-7 | TRBV6-5 | CASSYSIGTGSYEQYF | TGTGCCAGCAGTTACTCGATCGGGACAGGGTCGTACGAGCAGTACTTC
- | TRBD1 | TRBJ2-5 | TRBV18 | CASSPPDRVEETQYF | TGTGCCAGCTCACCACCTGACAGGGTTGAGGAGACCCAGTACTTC
- | - | TRBJ2-2 | TRBV10-1 | CASSEAPGVDTGELFF | TGCGCCAGCAGTGAGGCTCCGGGAGTTGACACCGGGGAGCTGTTTTTT
- | - | TRBJ2-1 | TRBV2 | CASSRSFVYNEQFF | TGTGCCAGCAGCAGAAGTTTCGTCTACAATGAGCAGTTCTTC
- | TRBD2 | TRBJ2-7 | TRBV5-6 | CASSPGLAGSYEQYF | TGTGCCAGCAGCCCCGGACTAGCGGGTTCCTACGAGCAGTACTTC
- | - | TRBJ1-4 | TRBV7-6 | CASSLGAGDNEKLFF | TGTGCCAGCAGCTTAGGGGCAGGAGATAATGAAAAACTGTTTTTT